This TCR beta chain was recovered during a study of blood T cell repertoires in COVID-19. About the study: The origin of the acute and convalescent COVID-19 samples was the United States, Italy and Spain.

The ends lost 8 bases at V and 4 bases at J; junction bases unmatched: 8. The CDR3 extends over 14 amino acids. Per the germline V gene, CDR1 is LNHDA and CDR2 is SQIVND (reference sequence). Per the original methods: Scientists estimated how many nucleated cells there were by amplifying reference gene primers. TCRdb's table, derived via immunoSEQ multiplex PCR, lists solely in-frame clones and lacks some. Clone size and the V and J calls come from that table; the DNA yielded D and trimming. The table lists 150,000 to 180,000 clones, roughly 84% of them singletons. Seattle patients were enrolled while actively infected and followed longitudinally.

The sample comprised peripheral blood. This rearrangement joins TRBV19 to TRBJ2-3; 8 bases are a match to TRBD2. The TCR comes from a man in his 60s with COVID-19, enrolled during active disease. The CDR3 nucleotides read TGTGCCAGTCATTCTGGAGCGGGGGCAGATACGCAGTATTTT. This sequence encodes CASHSGAGADTQYF.